This T cell receptor beta chain was identified in a study of OX40 agonist ivuxolimab in advanced cancers. On the study more broadly: A mean age of approximately 58 years, range about 23 to 80, was recorded, and 80% to 90% were male. Therapy given before enrollment (anti-PD-1, anti-PD-L1 or anti-CTLA-4) was allowed, and 40% to 50% had some.

Trimming took 3 bases from V and 10 from J, leaving 14 bases between them. Germline V gene sequence: CDR1 MNHNY, CDR2 SVGAGI (reference sequence). The CDR3 covers 13 residues. Sampling times: baseline, cycle 4 day 1, cycle 7 day 1. Using immunoSEQ multiplex PCR, the repertoire was profiled, and TCRdb retains in-frame clones only, with some absent. This sample has just over 90,000 clones, with roughly 90% found just once. The TCR originated in an adult with an advanced solid tumor such as melanoma, head and neck, liver or kidney cancer. The sequences come from CD4+ or CD8+ T cells sorted from blood, collected in a trial of the OX40 agonist ivuxolimab. This chain joins TRBV6-6 and TRBJ2-3; D is undetermined. The CDR3 loop reads CASSYERETPQYF. The CDR3 nucleotides read TGTGCCAGCAGTTATGAAAGGGAAACTCCGCAGTATTTT.